Presented here are 5 T cell receptor beta chains from one specimen sequenced in a study of T-cell reconstitution after alpha-beta-depleted transplantation in children listed by TCRdb under 2016. The treatment or condition label here, explained by the study, means: allogeneic hematopoietic cell transplantation with graft depleted of TCRalphabeta T cells and CD19 B cells. Receptors were amplified or captured by PCR. The reads were generated on an Illumina HiSeq 2500. Molecular barcoding was employed in the preparation of TCR libraries, with unique molecular identifiers being used to normalize TCRbeta repertoire quantification. TCRdb applied fastp at Q25 and MiXCR to the public reads, then kept only in-frame beta chains. One record per CDR3 amino acid sequence lists the most common genes and DNA. The sample table lists about 340,000 distinct CDR3 sequences, 15% to 20% of them with a count of one. In total, the top ten clones hold about 41% of the sample.

This material consisted of PBMCs, mostly from graft donor cells, taken 360 days after TCRalphabeta/CD19-depleted stem cell transplant. Receptors originate from a male patient aged 2 to 10 who had a stem cell transplant for acute lymphoblastic leukemia, so the T cells may come from the graft donor.

This clonotype was detected only a few times. The genes are TRBV30 and TRBJ2-7, with 8 bases identical to TRBD2. The CDR3 consists of 13 residues. Losses at the gene ends were 3 bases for V and 6 bases for J; bases not matched to a gene: 7. Per the germline V gene, CDR1 is GTSNPN and CDR2 is SVGIG (reference sequence). For the CDR3, the DNA is TGTGCCTGGAGGGGACTAGGCTCTGGCGAGCAGTACTTC. It yields the protein CAWRGLGSGEQYF. Using reference TRBV30 and TRBJ2-7 for the parts outside the CDR3, the full variable domain is SQTIHQWPATLVQPVGSPLSLECTVEGTSNPNLYWYRQAAGRGLQLLFYSVGIGQISSEVPQNLSASRPQDRQFILSSKKLLLSDSGFYLCAWRGLGSGEQYFGPGTRLTVT.

This clonotype was observed a few times. The chain combines TRBV5-1 with TRBJ2-1; D unresolved. Germline loops: CDR1 SGHRS, CDR2 YFSETQ. The V gene lost 1 base and the J gene lost 4 bases, with 12 bases spanning the gap. CDR3 length equals 15 residues. CDR3 in amino acids: CASSLIPVEYNEQFF. The CDR3 DNA reads TGCGCCAGCAGCTTGATTCCGGTGGAGTACAATGAGCAGTTCTTC. The full variable domain, in which reference TRBV5-1 and TRBJ2-1 provide the parts outside the CDR3, is KAGVTQTPRYLIKTRGQQVTLSCSPISGHRSVSWYQQTPGQGLQFLFEYFSETQRNKGNFPGRFSGRQFSNSRSEMNVSTLELGDSALYLCASSLIPVEYNEQFFGPGTRLTVL.

This clonotype was observed at least ten times. The V gene is TRBV7-8, the J gene TRBJ2-1, with D possibly matching TRBD1 (5 bases). Trimming removed 1 base from V and 8 bases from J, with 15 bases in between. The germline gives CDR1 SGHVS, CDR2 FQNEAQ. This CDR3 region has 15 residues. In DNA form, the CDR3 reads TGTGCCAGCAGCTTAGAGGGGCAGGTCTGGGATGAGCAGTTCTTC. Protein: CASSLEGQVWDEQFF.

This clonotype was observed a few times. The V gene is TRBV18, the J gene TRBJ2-7; D is perhaps TRBD1 or TRBD2 (7 bases each). The CDR3 loop spans 15 amino acids. Looked up from germline, CDR1 is KGHSH and CDR2 is LQKENI. Trimming cost V 1 base and J 6 bases, with 16 bases left between them. The CDR3 DNA reads as TGTGCCAGCTCACCACGCGGTACAGGGGAGGGCGAGCAGTACTTC. Amino acids: CASSPRGTGEGEQYF.

The genes are TRBV7-2 and TRBJ2-2; D is undetermined. Germline loops: CDR1 SGHTA, CDR2 FQGNSA. The V end was cut by 2 bases, the J end by 5 bases, with 15 bases between. CDR3 length: 16 amino acids. This CDR3 is CASSLRWRLSTGELFF. CDR3 DNA sequence: TGTGCCAGCAGCTTAAGGTGGAGACTCTCGACCGGGGAGCTGTTTTTT. Complete variable domain (other parts from reference TRBV7-2 and TRBJ2-2): GAGVSQSPSNKVTEKGKDVELRCDPISGHTALYWYRQSLGQGLEFLIYFQGNSAPDKSGLPSDRFSAERTGGSVSTLTIQRTQQEDSAVYLCASSLRWRLSTGELFFGEGSRLTVL.